This T cell receptor (beta chain) derives from a study of cytomegalovirus exposure and HLA in healthy donors. General study results and limits: The study labeled more than 150 TCR beta chains cytomegalovirus-associated. Across all donors, roughly uniform sequencing depth was an assumption of the presence/absence analyses. When a later analysis was performed, an Asian-associated ancestry cluster reportedly had fewer N-insertions than the approximately 600-donor mean.

Germline V gives CDR1 SGHVS, CDR2 FQNEAQ. V lost 4 bases to trimming and J lost 2 bases; unmatched junction nucleotides: 19. This CDR3 has 20 amino acids. 60 Vbeta and 13 Jbeta primers were used in PCR. As handled by the study authors: Unique TCR beta chains numbered approximately 80 million in a later analysis, with 10 million to 14 million shared. The assay was immunoSEQ multiplex PCR, and TCRdb's table has in-frame clones only and misses some. Clone size and the V and J calls come from that table; the DNA yielded D and trimming. The table shows 160,000 or so clones, with approximately 81% occurring only once. A remark on this clone: Its matching antigen is unknown.

This chain connects TRBV7-8 to TRBJ2-1, with TRBD1 identical over 8 bases. The sequenced material came from PBMCs. The receptor comes from a woman aged 30 to 39 in good health and CMV-seropositive. CDR3 sequence: CASSSIRALQDRATYNEQFF. The CDR3 region has the DNA TGTGCCAGCAGCTCCATTAGAGCCCTCCAGGACAGGGCTACCTACAATGAGCAGTTCTTC.